This T cell receptor beta chain appears in the sequencing data of a study of a mutant IDH1 vaccine in newly diagnosed glioma. Overall study: The initiation of vaccination occurred 4-6 weeks after radiotherapy alone, or with temozolomide cycles.

Study-wide findings and caveats: With respect to changes in top peripheral T cell clonotypes, pseudoprogression seemed unrelated.

V shed 1 base and J shed 4 bases, with 13 bases lying between them. Germline V gives CDR1 SGHVS, CDR2 FNYEAQ. CDR3 size: 15 residues. Stated time point: week 5, during vaccination. Topical imiquimod accompanied each vaccine dose, which consisted of 300 ug of mutant IDH1 20-mer peptide. A note on this clone: No antigen is known for it.

Produced via immunoSEQ multiplex PCR; TCRdb's table is partial and in-frame only. The table lists 25,000 to 30,000 clones, more than 70% of them singletons. Sequencing used PBMCs, obtained from a glioma patient whose treatment included an IDH1 peptide vaccine. The sequence came from a man between 18 and 29 years old with glioma. The chain recombines TRBV7-6 with TRBJ2-5; tentative D call: TRBD2 (6 bases). CDR3 residues: CASSLVGGPRETQYF. CDR3 coding DNA: TGTGCCAGCAGCTTAGTGGGAGGCCCTAGAGAGACCCAGTACTTC.